Shown below are 13 T cell receptor beta chains from a single sample sequenced in a study of blood T cell repertoires in COVID-19. Generated by immunoSEQ multiplex PCR, the TCRdb table keeps only in-frame clones and is missing some. This table holds about 58,000 clones, around 79% found once. The source material was peripheral blood. The receptors here all came from a human donor in a cohort sampled during active COVID-19.

V and J are TRBV6-2 or TRBV6-3 and TRBJ1-1; no reliable D call. Germline values: CDR1 MNHEY, CDR2 SVGEGT. The CDR3 runs to 14 residues. Trimming took 2 bases from V and 0 from J, leaving 7 bases between them. CDR3 sequence: CASSYTEMNTEAFF. The CDR3 DNA sequence: TGTGCCAGCAGTTACACAGAAATGAACACTGAAGCTTTCTTT.

Comments on this clone: Mismatch with germline at one junction end may stem from a read error. The chain employs TRBV11-2 and TRBJ1-3, with D unresolved. Germline loops: CDR1 SGHAT, CDR2 FQNNGV. The CDR3 spans 14 residues. This chain's CDR3 is CASSLGVSGVTIYF. CDR3 DNA: TGTGCCAGCAGTTTAGGCGTATCCGGAGTCACCATATATTTT.

This rearrangement joins TRBV5-8 to TRBJ1-2, with TRBD1 identical over 7 bases. CDR3 size: 16 residues. With V trimmed by 7 bases and J by 4 bases, 16 bases remained unmatched. CDR1 is SGHTS and CDR2 is YDEGEE in the germline V gene. CDR3 sequence: CASARGKGANSYGYTF. CDR3 DNA sequence: TGTGCCAGCGCAAGAGGGAAGGGGGCCAACTCCTATGGCTACACCTTC.

The V call is TRBV7-2, the J call TRBJ1-2, with D possibly being TRBD1 (5 bases). V was cut by 5 bases and J by 2 bases, with 15 bases left in between. Germline V gives CDR1 SGHTA, CDR2 FQGNSA. This CDR3 is 15 amino acids long. Here the CDR3 reads CASSLFSTDNYGYTF. The CDR3 DNA reads as TGTGCCAGCAGCCTTTTTTCGACAGACAACTATGGCTACACCTTC.

This clone was seen once. CDR3 bases: TGTGCCAGCTCACACCCCTCGGTAGCGGGAACCTACGAGCAGTACTTC. This gives the protein CASSHPSVAGTYEQYF. J is TRBJ2-7 and V is TRBV18; 8 nucleotides agree with TRBD2. The CDR3 is 16 residues long. The trim removed 4 bases at V and 2 bases at J, leaving 10 bases unmatched. CDR1 and CDR2 from the germline V gene are KGHSH and LQKENI. The full variable domain, completed using reference TRBV18 and TRBJ2-7, is NAGVMQNPRHLVRRRGQEARLRCSPMKGHSHVYWYRQLPEEGLKFMVYLQKENIIDESGMPKERFSAEFPKEGPSILRIQQVVRGDSAAYFCASSHPSVAGTYEQYFGPGTRLTVT.

The V gene is TRBV3-1 (or the pseudogene TRBV3-2), the J gene TRBJ2-7; D remains ambiguous. With 5 bases removed from V and 3 bases from J, the gap between germline ends came to 11 bases. The germline V gene encodes CDR1 LGHDT and CDR2 YNNKEL (reference sequence). This CDR3 has 13 amino acids. This CDR3 reads CASSFGSYYEQYF. The DNA for the CDR3 is TGTGCCAGCAGCTTCGGGTCTTACTACGAGCAGTACTTC.

This chain links TRBV18 with TRBJ2-7; 7 nucleotides match TRBD1. The CDR3 is 14 amino acids. The trim removed 3 bases at V and 1 base at J, leaving 3 bases unmatched. Germline V gene lookup returns CDR1 KGHSH and CDR2 LQKENI. CDR3 sequence: CASSPGQISYEQYF. The CDR3 coding sequence is TGTGCCAGCTCACCGGGACAGATATCCTACGAGCAGTACTTC.

This clone was seen only once. The rearrangement uses TRBV9 and TRBJ1-1; 7 nucleotides line up with TRBD1. The germline gives CDR1 SGDLS, CDR2 YYNGEE. The CDR3 sequence is 13 residues long. With V trimmed by 4 bases and J by 5 bases, 5 bases remained unmatched. CDR3 bases: TGTGCCAGCAGCTCGACAGGGAGGACTGAAGCTTTCTTT. Translation gives CASSSTGRTEAFF.

The chain employs TRBV5-6 and TRBJ1-2; no clear D. Germline V gene sequence: CDR1 SGHDT, CDR2 YYEEEE. Trimming shortened V by 0 bases and J by 3 bases, and 6 bases separated the two germline ends. This CDR3 comprises 13 residues. CDR3: CASSLDLYYGYTF. CDR3 bases: TGTGCCAGCAGCTTGGATCTTTACTATGGCTACACCTTC.

The table lists this clone with a count of one. The chain carries TRBV10-2 and TRBJ2-1; either TRBD1 or TRBD2 may supply D (6 bases each). CDR3 size: 17 residues. Germline V lookup: CDR1 WSHSY, CDR2 SAAADI. Trimming cost V 6 bases and J 1 base, with 19 bases left between them. In DNA, the CDR3 is TGCGCCAGCAGGGAGGGACATACGGGGGAATCCTACAATGAGCAGTTCTTC. Amino acids: CASREGHTGESYNEQFF.

A few counts support this clone. The J gene is TRBJ1-1, the V gene TRBV7-2; no clear D. CDR3 length equals 15 residues. Trimming took off 5 bases at V and 11 bases at J, with 24 bases between the two ends. CDR1 and CDR2 (germline): SGHTA, FQGNSA. This CDR3 is CASSPPGSSRPRAFF. The CDR3 region has the DNA TGTGCCAGCAGCCCTCCCGGGAGTTCCAGGCCCCGCGCTTTCTTT.

This clone appeared a few times. The chain couples TRBV14 to TRBJ2-7; TRBD1 agrees at 8 bases. The ends lost 4 bases at V and 0 bases at J; junction bases unmatched: 5. The CDR3 runs 15 residues. Looked up from germline, CDR1 is SGHDN and CDR2 is FVKESK. CDR3 amino acids: CASSPRTGLSYEQYF. The DNA for the CDR3 is TGTGCCAGCAGCCCCCGGACAGGGCTCTCCTACGAGCAGTACTTC.

The V and J genes are TRBV28 and TRBJ1-2, with 7 bases identical to TRBD1. V lost 3 bases, J lost 5 bases, and 6 bases stayed unmatched. In germline, CDR1 is MDHEN, CDR2 SYDVKM. The CDR3 spans 14 residues. The CDR3 DNA reads TGTGCCAGCAGTTTTTCAGGGGGGTTTTATGGCTACACCTTC. This translates into CASSFSGGFYGYTF.